This note documents a single T cell receptor beta chain sequence. This sample is drawn from a study of blood T cell repertoires in COVID-19. Study-wide context: COVID-19 samples collected from the United States, Italy and Spain covered acute and convalescent phases. T cells, B-cell-depleted T cells, or PBMCs supplied cDNA or gDNA.

The CDR3 extends over 15 amino acids. Germline CDR1 SGHRS, CDR2 YFSETQ. The J segment lost 4 bases and the V segment lost 4 bases, leaving 10 bases of the junction unmatched. As processed by the authors: The assay estimated nucleated cells by amplifying reference gene primers. The assay was immunoSEQ multiplex PCR, and TCRdb's table has in-frame clones only and misses some. V and J calls and clone size are given by that table; D and trimming were obtained from the DNA. The sample lists 150,000 or so clones, around four fifths occurring once. V is TRBV5-1 and J is TRBJ2-7; 8 bases agree with TRBD1. Sample: peripheral blood. The source is a woman older than 75 with acute or convalescent COVID-19. The CDR3 spells CASSPRQGSIYEQYF. The CDR3 coding sequence is TGCGCCAGCAGCCCTCGACAGGGGAGTATATACGAGCAGTACTTC.